These T cell receptor beta chains were read from a single sample in a study of metastatic and nonmetastatic thyroid tumors. TCRdb reanalyzed the PCR reads with MiXCR. The profile shows tens of thousands of clones, roughly a fifth of them singletons. Sequencing was carried out using blood. These receptors were taken from a female donor with papillary thyroid cancer or a benign thyroid nodule (not recorded which). Some clones in this sample may be carry-over from other donors' samples. CDR3s include the opening cysteine and the closing phenylalanine or tryptophan. The D gene is left open where the match is weak. Some rows have no size entry. The others give once, few or many, or a class for an expanded clone.

d_gene: TRBD1
j_gene: TRBJ2-7
abundance: few
v_gene: TRBV7-2
CDR3aa: CASSYPTGFMYEQYF
CDR3nt: TGTGCCAGCAGCTACCCGACAGGGTTTATGTACGAGCAGTACTTC

d_gene: NA
j_gene: TRBJ1-5
abundance: many
v_gene: TRBV6-1
CDR3aa: CASSGASSNQPQHF
CDR3nt: TGTGCCAGCTCTGGCGCCAGCAGCAATCAGCCCCAGCATTTT

d_gene: NA
j_gene: TRBJ2-5
abundance: many
v_gene: TRBV7-9
CDR3aa: CASSLGAQETQYF
CDR3nt: TGTGCCAGCAGCTTAGGAGCGCAAGAGACCCAGTACTTC

d_gene: NA
j_gene: TRBJ2-3
abundance: NA
v_gene: TRBV3-1
CDR3aa: CASSQGLAGLADTQYF
CDR3nt: TGTGCCAGCAGCCAAGGGCTAGCAGGTTTGGCAGATACGCAGTATTTT

d_gene: TRBD2
j_gene: TRBJ2-1
abundance: many
v_gene: TRBV7-3
CDR3aa: CASSPVAGEWYNEQFF
CDR3nt: TGTGCCAGCAGCCCTGTAGCGGGAGAATGGTACAATGAGCAGTTCTTC

d_gene: TRBD1
j_gene: TRBJ1-4
abundance: many
v_gene: TRBV7-9
CDR3aa: CASSSTGGHEKLFF
CDR3nt: TGTGCCAGCAGCTCTACAGGGGGCCATGAAAAACTGTTTTTT

d_gene: NA
j_gene: TRBJ1-2
abundance: many
v_gene: TRBV3-1
CDR3aa: CASSRNTGTYGYTF
CDR3nt: TGTGCCAGCAGCCGAAATACAGGGACCTATGGCTACACCTTC

d_gene: NA
j_gene: TRBJ1-2
abundance: NA
v_gene: TRBV6-2/TRBV6-3
CDR3aa: CASRTDSFYGYTF
CDR3nt: TGTGCCAGCAGGACGGACAGCTTCTATGGCTACACCTTC

d_gene: NA
j_gene: TRBJ1-4
abundance: many
v_gene: TRBV6-1
CDR3aa: CASGNGLGTTNEKLFF
CDR3nt: TGTGCCAGCGGTAACGGACTCGGAACAACTAATGAAAAACTGTTTTTT

d_gene: NA
j_gene: TRBJ1-6
abundance: NA
v_gene: TRBV7-9
CDR3aa: CASSLGTEYNSPLHF
CDR3nt: TGTGCCAGCAGCTTAGGGACAGAATATAATTCACCCCTCCACTTT

d_gene: TRBD1
j_gene: TRBJ2-7
abundance: many
v_gene: TRBV6-5
CDR3aa: CASSYSRGHEQYF
CDR3nt: TGTGCCAGCAGTTACTCGAGGGGGCACGAGCAGTACTTC

d_gene: TRBD1
j_gene: TRBJ1-1
abundance: many
v_gene: TRBV5-5
CDR3aa: CASSTLQGARGAFF
CDR3nt: TGTGCCAGCAGCACGTTACAGGGGGCGCGGGGAGCTTTCTTT

d_gene: NA
j_gene: TRBJ1-1
abundance: many
v_gene: TRBV12-3/TRBV12-4
CDR3aa: CASSLGRDTEAFF
CDR3nt: TGTGCCAGCAGCCTGGGACGGGACACTGAAGCTTTCTTT

d_gene: NA
j_gene: TRBJ2-6
abundance: NA
v_gene: TRBV6-2/TRBV6-3
CDR3aa: CASSYFSWDGSHSGANVLTF
CDR3nt: TGTGCCAGCAGTTACTTTTCTTGGGACGGCTCCCACTCTGGGGCCAACGTCCTGACTTTC

d_gene: TRBD1
j_gene: TRBJ1-3
abundance: NA
v_gene: TRBV13
CDR3aa: CASSLGGTGDNGNTIYF
CDR3nt: TGTGCCAGCAGCTTAGGCGGGACAGGGGATAATGGAAACACCATATATTTT

d_gene: NA
j_gene: TRBJ2-2
abundance: many
v_gene: TRBV25-1
CDR3aa: CASSDSALTGELFF
CDR3nt: TGTGCCAGCAGTGATTCGGCCCTCACCGGGGAGCTGTTTTTT

d_gene: TRBD1
j_gene: TRBJ1-3
abundance: NA
v_gene: TRBV5-6
CDR3aa: CASSLDRGNTIYF
CDR3nt: TGTGCCAGCAGCTTGGACAGGGGTAACACCATATATTTT

d_gene: NA
j_gene: TRBJ1-2
abundance: many
v_gene: TRBV2
CDR3aa: CASSDFPGWGGGYTF
CDR3nt: TGTGCCAGCAGTGATTTCCCAGGGTGGGGGGGTGGCTACACCTTC

d_gene: NA
j_gene: TRBJ2-5
abundance: many
v_gene: TRBV18
CDR3aa: CASSPYQETQYF
CDR3nt: TGTGCCAGCTCACCGTACCAAGAGACCCAGTACTTC

d_gene: NA
j_gene: TRBJ1-1
abundance: NA
v_gene: TRBV28
CDR3aa: CACSLIRFEALF
CDR3nt: TGTGCCTGCAGTTTAATACGGTTTGAAGCTTTGTTT

d_gene: NA
j_gene: TRBJ1-5
abundance: many
v_gene: TRBV24-1
CDR3aa: CATSESRGGIGAQHF
CDR3nt: TGTGCCACCAGTGAGAGCCGGGGGGGCATAGGGGCCCAGCATTTT